These T cell receptor beta chains were read from a single sample in a study of post-analysis software for immune sequencing data. Using its own MiXCR run on the PCR reads, TCRdb lists one record per CDR3 protein. Here the sample spans roughly 600,000 distinct CDR3 sequences, about 44% being singletons. Material for sequencing was blood. These receptors came from a girl aged 5-17 years with multiple sclerosis. Both conserved end residues are part of each CDR3. A D gene is named only where the DNA matches it firmly. Clone size, where shown, is once, few, many, or a class for clones that have expanded.

d_call clone_size j_call v_call cdr3_nt cdr3_aa
- - TRBJ1-6 TRBV7-8 TGTGCCAGCAGCTTATCAGCTGGGAGCTCCTATAATTCACCCCTCCACTTT CASSLSAGSSYNSPLHF
- few TRBJ2-1 TRBV10-3 TGTGCCATCAGCGGACAGTCGGGGAGTGAGCAGTTCTTC CAISGQSGSEQFF
- - TRBJ2-7 TRBV6-6 TGTGCCAGCAGCGACATTTCCTGCGAGCAGTACTTC CASSDISCEQYF
TRBD2 few TRBJ2-5 TRBV20-1 TGCAGTGCTAGAGACCCGGAGCGGGAGGGAGGAGAGACCCAGTACTTC CSARDPEREGGETQYF
- few TRBJ2-1 TRBV11-2 TGTGCCAGCAGCTTGAGGGCACGACCCAGCTCCTACAATGAGCAGTTCTTC CASSLRARPSSYNEQFF
TRBD2 - TRBJ2-3 TRBV12-3/TRBV12-4 TGTGCCAGCAGGCAGACTAGCGGGGGGTCGGATACGCAGTATTTT CASRQTSGGSDTQYF
TRBD1 few TRBJ2-1 TRBV7-8 TGTGCCAGCAGCGCGCACCCCTTTGGGACAGCGAGGAATGAGCAGTTCTTC CASSAHPFGTARNEQFF
- many TRBJ2-4 TRBV28 TGTGCCAGCAGTCGGCTAGCCAAAAACATTCAGTACTTC CASSRLAKNIQYF
TRBD1 - TRBJ1-1 TRBV29-1 TGCAGCGGGACAGGGGCCATGAACACTGAAGCTTTCTTT CSGTGAMNTEAFF
- - TRBJ2-1 TRBV5-1 TGCGCCAGCAGCTTAGAGGCCACCGGGGATGAGCAGTTCTTC CASSLEATGDEQFF
- - TRBJ1-6 TRBV25-1 TGTGCCAGCAGTGAAGAGGAGCTTAATCCACCCCTCCACTTT CASSEEELNPPLHF
- - TRBJ2-5 TRBV6-2/TRBV6-3 TGTGCCACCCAGACCGGAGGCGAGACCCAGTACTTC CATQTGGETQYF
TRBD2 - TRBJ2-1 TRBV12-3/TRBV12-4 TGTGCCAGCAGAGGGACTAGCGGGAGATTTAGGCAGTTCTTC CASRGTSGRFRQFF
TRBD1 - TRBJ2-6 TRBV10-3 TGTGCCATCAGGACAGGGGAGGCTGGGGCCAACGTCCTGACTTTC CAIRTGEAGANVLTF
TRBD1 - TRBJ2-5 TRBV6-5 TGTGCCAGCAGTCCCAACGGGGGGACAGGGAAAGAGACCCAGTACTTC CASSPNGGTGKETQYF
- few TRBJ2-7 TRBV4-1 TGCGCCAGCAGCCAAGATGCAGCGGAGTTCTCCTACGAGCAGTACTTC CASSQDAAEFSYEQYF
TRBD2 - TRBJ2-7 TRBV29-1 TGCAGCGTTTTAGCGGGGGGGCCCCGCGAGCAGTACTTC CSVLAGGPREQYF
TRBD2 - TRBJ2-5 TRBV4-1 TGCGCCAGCAGCCATTATAGCGGGAGGGCCTTAGGGGGAGAGACCCAGTACTTC CASSHYSGRALGGETQYF
TRBD2 - TRBJ2-1 TRBV5-1 TGCGCCAGCAGCTTACCAGCGGGAGGGGGGAGCTCCTACAATGAGCAGTTCTTC CASSLPAGGGSSYNEQFF
TRBD2 many TRBJ2-5 TRBV5-1 TGCGCCAGCAGCTTGTCGGGAGGGATGGCAGGCGAGACCCAGTACTTC CASSLSGGMAGETQYF
TRBD1 - TRBJ1-5 TRBV6-2/TRBV6-3 TGTGCCAGCAGCCGGACAGGGATATATAGCAATCAGCCCCAGCATTTT CASSRTGIYSNQPQHF
TRBD1 - TRBJ2-7 TRBV11-2 TGTGCCAGCAGCCCGGGGACAGGGGTCGACCCTGAGCAGTACTTC CASSPGTGVDPEQYF
- - TRBJ1-1 TRBV5-1 TGCGCCAGCAGCTTGGCGGGGTTTGACAGATCTTCGGCTTTCTTT CASSLAGFDRSSAFF
TRBD1 - TRBJ1-2 TRBV7-2 TGTGCCAGCAGCTACCGGGACAGGGCATTCTATGGCTACACCTTC CASSYRDRAFYGYTF
- - TRBJ1-2 TRBV24-1 TGTGCCACCAGTGATCCTTCCCCTCGGGGAAACTATGGCTACACCTTC CATSDPSPRGNYGYTF
- - TRBJ2-4 TRBV29-1 TGCAGCGCCAAAGAAGGTGACAGACTAGCCAAAAACATTCAGTACTTC CSAKEGDRLAKNIQYF
TRBD2 - TRBJ2-3 TRBV30 TGTGCCTGGAGCTCTGGACTAGCGGCCCACACAGATACGCAGTATTTT CAWSSGLAAHTDTQYF
- once TRBJ1-4 TRBV20-1 TGCAGTGCTAGAGATGGGACGGCCCGCAATGAAAAACTGTTTTTT CSARDGTARNEKLFF
- - TRBJ2-7 TRBV20-1 TGCAGTGCCAGTGATGGGTCAGCCCTGGGAGAGCAGTACTTC CSASDGSALGEQYF
TRBD2 few TRBJ2-3 TRBV11-2 TGTGCCAGCAGCTTAGGGGCAGCGGGAGGGCCCTTAGATACGCAGTATTTT CASSLGAAGGPLDTQYF
- few TRBJ2-4 TRBV12-3/TRBV12-4 TGTGCCAGCAGTCCCCCGACGGACAAAAACATTCAGTACTTC CASSPPTDKNIQYF
TRBD1 - TRBJ1-2 TRBV10-2 TGCGCCAGCAGTTGGGACAGGGCCGTTACGCAAGATGGCTACACCTTC CASSWDRAVTQDGYTF
- - TRBJ2-7 TRBV6-6 TGTGCCAGCAGTTCGCGCCAGGGGCAGATATCCTACGAGCAGTACTTC CASSSRQGQISYEQYF
- few TRBJ2-1 TRBV12-3/TRBV12-4 TGTGCCAGCAGTTTAGCAGTCCGGAATGAGCAGTTCTTC CASSLAVRNEQFF